What follows are 18 T cell receptor beta chains derived from one specimen sequenced in a study of blood T cell repertoires in COVID-19. Method: immunoSEQ multiplex PCR; TCRdb's copy keeps in-frame clones and lacks some. Of about 210,000 clones in the sample, roughly 90% were seen once. The sequenced material came from peripheral blood. All receptors derive from a man between 65 and 85 years old with acute or convalescent COVID-19.

This chain joins TRBV25-1 and TRBJ2-2; 7 bases map to TRBD1. The CDR3 spans 14 residues. With V trimmed by 7 bases and J by 3 bases, 5 bases remained unmatched. Germline assignment: CDR1 MGHDK and CDR2 SYGVNS. This CDR3 is CASTDREYTGELFF. The CDR3 nucleotides are TGTGCCAGCACAGACAGGGAGTACACCGGGGAGCTGTTTTTT.

The chain employs TRBV29-1 and TRBJ2-1, with TRBD1 identical over 8 bases. Germline CDR1 and CDR2: SQVTM and ANQGSEA. With 2 bases clipped from V and 4 bases from J, the junction kept 10 bases outside the gene matches. The CDR3 is made up of 16 amino acids. The CDR3 region has the DNA TGCAGCGTTGAAATAGTCGACAGGGGAACATACAATGAGCAGTTCTTC. Protein sequence: CSVEIVDRGTYNEQFF.

The rearrangement uses TRBV21-1 and TRBJ2-1; no DNA check was done on the table's D call, TRBD1. TRBV21-1 is an annotated pseudogene. CDR3 length: 17 residues. The CDR3 DNA sequence: TGTGCCAGCAGCAACGTCCAGGACAGCCCGACGTACAATGAGCAGTTCTTC. Translated: CASSNVQDSPTYNEQFF.

CDR3 in amino acids: CASRLTGGSGYTF. CDR3 coding DNA: TGTGCCAGCAGGCTGACAGGGGGCTCTGGCTACACCTTC. The J gene is TRBJ1-2, the V gene TRBV6-5; the match to TRBD1 covers 10 bases. There are 13 residues in the CDR3. CDR1 and CDR2 (germline): MNHEY, SVGAGI. Germline trimming cut 6 bases from V and 7 bases from J; bases unmatched to any gene: 5.

The chain has TRBV10-2 and TRBJ1-3; D is ambiguous. CDR1 is WSHSY and CDR2 is SAAADI in the germline V gene. CDR3 length equals 16 residues. Between the trimmed V and J ends, which lost 2 bases and 0 bases, there was a span of 11 bases. CDR3 nucleotide sequence: TGCGCCAGCAGTGAGGCCCCCACAGCCTCTGGAAACACCATATATTTT. The encoded protein is CASSEAPTASGNTIYF.

The chain carries TRBV9 and TRBJ1-4; 7 bases match TRBD1. CDR1 is SGDLS and CDR2 is YYNGEE in the germline V gene. The CDR3 is made up of 16 amino acids. J gave up 0 bases and V 0 bases, and 2 bases lay outside the gene matches. The CDR3 region is CASSVGDRATNEKLFF. The CDR3 DNA reads TGTGCCAGCAGCGTAGGTGACAGGGCAACTAATGAAAAACTGTTTTTT. Based on the CDR3 plus reference TRBV9 and TRBJ1-4, the full variable domain is DSGVTQTPKHLITATGQRVTLRCSPRSGDLSVYWYQQSLDQGLQFLIQYYNGEERAKGNILERFSAQQFPDLHSELNLSSLELGDSALYFCASSVGDRATNEKLFFGSGTQLSVL.

V and J are TRBV7-2 and TRBJ1-2; D gene ambiguous. Trimming stripped 3 bases from V and 0 bases from J, with 17 bases between. Germline V gene data show CDR1 as SGHTA and CDR2 as FQGNSA. The CDR3 consists of 17 residues. CDR3 protein: CASSFNLRAESNYGYTF. Here the CDR3 DNA reads TGTGCCAGCAGCTTTAATCTGCGGGCAGAATCTAACTATGGCTACACCTTC.

This clone was observed a single time. Here the CDR3 DNA reads TGTGCCAGCAGCTTAAACGTCGGTCCCTACGAGCAGTACTTC. It codes for CASSLNVGPYEQYF. The chain is built from TRBV7-3 and TRBJ2-7; D is unclear. The CDR3 is 14 residues long. CDR1 and CDR2 (germline): SGHTA, FQGTGA. The V and J ends lost 1 base and 2 bases respectively, with 9 bases between them.

The chain employs TRBV7-2 and TRBJ2-6; D may be TRBD2 (5 bases). Germline CDR1 and CDR2: SGHTA and FQGNSA. V lost 7 bases and J 1 base, leaving 11 bases between the germline ends. CDR3 length equals 15 residues. CDR3 amino acids: CASTLGGSGANVLTF. The CDR3 DNA reads as TGTGCCAGCACCCTAGGCGGGTCTGGGGCCAACGTCCTGACTTTC.

CDR3 bases: TGTGCCAGTCGACAGGGGGCCTATGAGCAGTTCTTC. Amino acid sequence: CASRQGAYEQFF. V gene TRBV12-3 or TRBV12-4 combines with J gene TRBJ2-1; 10 bases line up with TRBD1. After removal of 9 bases from V and 8 bases from J, the junction contained 4 bases not matched to a gene. The CDR3 contains 12 residues.

This chain links TRBV5-1 with TRBJ1-3; D remains unclear. This CDR3 region has 15 residues. From germline, CDR1 is SGHRS and CDR2 YFSETQ. Trimming pared 3 bases from V and 2 bases from J, leaving 12 bases between. CDR3 in amino acids: CASSWEGGTGNTIYF. The CDR3 bases are TGCGCCAGCAGCTGGGAGGGAGGTACTGGAAACACCATATATTTT.

The chain recombines TRBV29-1 with TRBJ2-3, with 10 bases that match TRBD2. The V gene end was trimmed by 4 bases and the J gene end by 2 bases; junction bases not matched to a gene: 3. The CDR3 runs 14 residues. Per the germline V gene, CDR1 is SQVTM and CDR2 is ANQGSEA. CDR3 in amino acids: CSVGTSGPTDTQYF. DNA of the CDR3: TGCAGCGTTGGGACTAGCGGCCCCACAGATACGCAGTATTTT.

The chain combines TRBV11-3 with TRBJ2-3; 8 bases line up with TRBD1. The germline CDR1 and CDR2 sequences are SGHNT and YENEEA. The CDR3 contains 14 residues. V shed 5 bases and J 1 base; nucleotides not matched to a gene: 2. CDR3 loop: CASSPGQGTDTQYF. CDR3 DNA sequence: TGTGCCAGCAGCCCGGGACAGGGCACAGATACGCAGTATTTT.

This chain joins TRBV18 and TRBJ1-2; 9 bases fit TRBD1. The trim removed 2 bases at V and 1 base at J, leaving 2 bases unmatched. In germline, CDR1 is KGHSH, CDR2 LQKENI. This CDR3 is built from 15 residues. CDR3 DNA: TGTGCCAGCTCACCAGGGACAGGGAATAACTATGGCTACACCTTC. This encodes CASSPGTGNNYGYTF.

This clone was observed a handful of times. This rearrangement joins TRBV19 to TRBJ2-1; D unresolved. Germline V gene sequence: CDR1 LNHDA, CDR2 SQIVND (reference sequence). The V end lost 4 bases, the J end lost 8 bases, and 6 bases lay between the germline ends. The CDR3 runs to 11 residues. DNA of the CDR3: TGTGCCAGTAGTAATATCTATGAGCAGTTCTTC. This gives the protein CASSNIYEQFF.

The V call is TRBV18, the J call TRBJ2-5, with D possibly TRBD1 on 6 matching bases. Germline CDR1 is KGHSH and CDR2 is LQKENI. Deletions cut 6 bases from V and 5 bases from J, with 16 bases between. The CDR3 has 14 amino acids. Written as DNA, the CDR3 is TGTGCCAGCTCGTCAACAGGGAATAGGGAGACCCAGTACTTC. As protein: CASSSTGNRETQYF.

The chain combines TRBV20-1 with TRBJ2-5; 7 nucleotides agree with TRBD2. The germline gives CDR1 DFQATT, CDR2 SNEGSKA (reference sequence). There are 17 residues in the CDR3. V lost 3 bases to trimming and J lost 5 bases; unmatched junction nucleotides: 18. CDR3 sequence: CSASLGLGSPQRETQYF. As DNA, the CDR3 is TGCAGTGCTAGTCTCGGACTAGGATCCCCCCAAAGGGAGACCCAGTACTTC.

The rearrangement joins TRBV5-5 to TRBJ1-5; 7 bases are shared with TRBD1. The junction had 11 bases not matched to a gene; V was cut back by 4 bases and J by 1 base. The germline V gene has CDR1 SGHKS and CDR2 YYEKEE (reference sequence). This CDR3 region has 17 residues. The CDR3 DNA sequence: TGTGCCAGCAGCCCGGGTGAGGGGGCGAGGAGCAATCAGCCCCAGCATTTT. It codes for CASSPGEGARSNQPQHF.